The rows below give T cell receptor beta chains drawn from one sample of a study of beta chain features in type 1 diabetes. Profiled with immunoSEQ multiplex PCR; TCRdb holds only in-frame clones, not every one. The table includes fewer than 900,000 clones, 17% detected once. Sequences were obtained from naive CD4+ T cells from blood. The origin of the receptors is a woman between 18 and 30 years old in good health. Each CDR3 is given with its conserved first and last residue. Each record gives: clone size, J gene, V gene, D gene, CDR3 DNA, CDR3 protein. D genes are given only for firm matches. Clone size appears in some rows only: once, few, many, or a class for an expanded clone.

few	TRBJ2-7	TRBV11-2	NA	TGTGCCAGCAGCTTATGGGGGGGGCTCGAGCAGTACTTC	CASSLWGGLEQYF
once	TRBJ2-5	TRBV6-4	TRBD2	TGTGCCAGCAGCCATAGCGGGAGGTCCGGCACGGGAGAGACCCAGTACTTC	CASSHSGRSGTGETQYF
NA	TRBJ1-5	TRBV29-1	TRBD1	TGCAGCGTATCGGGACAGAATAGCAATCAGCCCCAGCATTTT	CSVSGQNSNQPQHF
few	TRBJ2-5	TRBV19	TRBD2	TGTGCCAGTAGTATAGGTTCGACTAGCGGGAGCCAGACCCAGTACTTC	CASSIGSTSGSQTQYF
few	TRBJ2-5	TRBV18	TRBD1	TGTGCCAGCTCAACAGGGGGAAGTTACCAAGAGACCCAGTACTTC	CASSTGGSYQETQYF
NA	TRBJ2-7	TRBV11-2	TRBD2	TGTGCCAGCAGATCGACTAGCGGGAGACTTCGAGAGCAGTACTTC	CASRSTSGRLREQYF
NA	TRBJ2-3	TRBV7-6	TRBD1	TGTGCCAGCAGCTTAAGACAGGGTGTAAGCACAGATACGCAGTATTTT	CASSLRQGVSTDTQYF
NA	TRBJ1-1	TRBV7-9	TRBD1	TGTGCCAGCAGCTTTCGGGACAGCCGGAAGACTGAAGCTTTCTTT	CASSFRDSRKTEAFF
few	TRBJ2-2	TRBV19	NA	TGTGCCAGTACTGTGGGCAGGGCCGGGGAGCTGTTTTTT	CASTVGRAGELFF
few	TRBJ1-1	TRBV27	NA	TGTGCCAGCAGTTTCCGAAACACTGAAGGATGGGTCTTT	CASSFRNTEGWVF
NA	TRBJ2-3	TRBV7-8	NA	TGTGCCAGCAGCTTAGTGATAGCGGCGGATACGCAGTATTTT	CASSLVIAADTQYF
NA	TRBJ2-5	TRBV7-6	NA	TGTGCCAGCAGCCCGTCGTACCGGGAAAATGGGAAGACCCAGTACTTC	CASSPSYRENGKTQYF
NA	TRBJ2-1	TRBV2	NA	TGTGCCAGCAGTGCGGTTGGTGAGCAGTTCTTC	CASSAVGEQFF
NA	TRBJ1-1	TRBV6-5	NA	TGTGCCAGCAGTCGGGACAATGGGAACACTGAAGCTTTCTTT	CASSRDNGNTEAFF
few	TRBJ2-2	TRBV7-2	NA	TGTGCCAGCAGCTTAGTCCCCGATAGGAACACCGGGGAGCTGTTTTTT	CASSLVPDRNTGELFF
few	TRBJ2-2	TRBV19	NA	TGTGCCAGTAGTACTATGGACCTCACCGGGGAGCTGTTTTTT	CASSTMDLTGELFF
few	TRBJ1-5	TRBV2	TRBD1	TGTGCCAGCAACCTCATGGGACAGGGCGGGGGTCAGCCCCAGCATTTT	CASNLMGQGGGQPQHF
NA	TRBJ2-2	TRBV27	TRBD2	TGTGCCAGCAGTTTAAAGAGCGGGACGTCCGGGGAGCTGTTTTTT	CASSLKSGTSGELFF
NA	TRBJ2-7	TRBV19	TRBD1	TGTGCCAGTAGCCTAGGACAGGGGGCGTCCTACGAGCAGTACTTC	CASSLGQGASYEQYF
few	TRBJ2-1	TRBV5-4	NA	TGTGCCAGCAGCCCCAGACAGGAAAGCTCCTACAATGAGCAGTTCTTC	CASSPRQESSYNEQFF
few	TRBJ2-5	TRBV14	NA	TGTGCCAGCAGCCAAGTCTTGGAGACCCAGTACTTC	CASSQVLETQYF
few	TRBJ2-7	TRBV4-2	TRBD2	TGTGCCAGCAGCCAAGACGGGACTAGCGCCTACGAGCAGTACTTC	CASSQDGTSAYEQYF
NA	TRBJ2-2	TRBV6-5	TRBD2	TGTGCCAGCAGTTATAGCGGGTTTGTCTCCGGGGAGCTGTTTTTT	CASSYSGFVSGELFF
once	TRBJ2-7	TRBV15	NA	TGTGCCACCAGCTTACTCAGGGGAGACGAGCAGTACTTC	CATSLLRGDEQYF
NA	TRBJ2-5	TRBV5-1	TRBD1	TGCGCCAGCAGCTTGAGGGGACAGGCTCAAGAGACCCAGTACTTC	CASSLRGQAQETQYF
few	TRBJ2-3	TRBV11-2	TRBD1	TGTGCCAGCAGCCCAACAGGGGACCGGACAGATACGCAGTATTTT	CASSPTGDRTDTQYF
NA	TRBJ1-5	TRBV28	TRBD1	TGTGCCAGCAGTCCGACAGGGAGTAATCAGCCCCAGCATTTT	CASSPTGSNQPQHF
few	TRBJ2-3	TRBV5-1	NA	TGCGCCAGCAGCCCGGAGGGGATAACAGATACGCAGTATTTT	CASSPEGITDTQYF
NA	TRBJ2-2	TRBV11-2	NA	TGTGCCAGCAGCTTAGATGGGATAGGGGAGCTGTTTTTT	CASSLDGIGELFF
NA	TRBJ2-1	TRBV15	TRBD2	TGTGCCACCAGCAGAGATCTCCCGGGAGGGGTCTACAATGAGCAGTTCTTC	CATSRDLPGGVYNEQFF
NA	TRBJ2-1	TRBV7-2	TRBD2	TGTGCCAGCAGCTTGAGCGGGACTAGTTTCAATGAGCAGTTCTTC	CASSLSGTSFNEQFF
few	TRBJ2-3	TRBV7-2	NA	TGTGCCAGCAGCTTAGCGCGCGAAGATACGCAGTATTTT	CASSLAREDTQYF
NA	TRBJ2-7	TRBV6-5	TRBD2	TGTGCCAGCAGTTACGGAGCGGGAGCTAGTGTGGAGCAGTACTTC	CASSYGAGASVEQYF
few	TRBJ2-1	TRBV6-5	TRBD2	TGTGCCAGCAGTTACACCCGTAGCGGGACATACAATGAGCAGTTCTTC	CASSYTRSGTYNEQFF
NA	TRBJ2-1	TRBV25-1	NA	TGTGCCAGCAGTGGACCCCCGGGAGTACCGGTCTATGAGCAGTTCTTC	CASSGPPGVPVYEQFF
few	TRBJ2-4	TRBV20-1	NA	TGCAGTGCAGGACAACAGTACTTC	CSAGQQYF
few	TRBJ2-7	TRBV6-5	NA	TGTGCCAGCAGTTACTCGAGGTTAGGGTCAGCTAACGAGCAGTACTTC	CASSYSRLGSANEQYF
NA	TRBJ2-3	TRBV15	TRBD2	TGTGCCACCAGCTCGCGCCTAGCGGGGGATACGCAGTATTTT	CATSSRLAGDTQYF
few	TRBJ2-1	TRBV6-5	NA	TGTGCCAGCAGTTTCATCCCCGCCCTACGCAATGAGCAGTTCTTC	CASSFIPALRNEQFF
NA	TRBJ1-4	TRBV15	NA	TGTGCCACCAGCAAGCAGCCAACTAATGAAAAACTGTTTTTT	CATSKQPTNEKLFF
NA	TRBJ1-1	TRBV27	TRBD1	TGTGCCAGCAGTCCCGAGGGGGCCACTGAAGCTTTCTTT	CASSPEGATEAFF
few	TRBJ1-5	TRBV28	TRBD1	TGTGCCAGCAGTTCTGGGACAGGGGGAAGCAATCAGCCCCAGCATTTT	CASSSGTGGSNQPQHF
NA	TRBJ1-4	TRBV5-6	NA	TGTGCCAGCAGCTTGTCAGGGGCGTCCGAAAAACTGTTTTTT	CASSLSGASEKLFF
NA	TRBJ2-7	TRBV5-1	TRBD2	TGCGCCAGCAGCTTGGGGCTAGCGGGAGCCGAGCAGTACTTC	CASSLGLAGAEQYF
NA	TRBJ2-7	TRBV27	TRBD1	TGCGCCAGCAGTTTATTTTGGGACAGCTACGAGCAGTACTTC	CASSLFWDSYEQYF